Shown below are 13 T cell receptor beta chains from a single sample sequenced in a study of early T cells in non-severe SARS-CoV-2 infection (dated by TCRdb to about 2021). Library preparation used 5' RACE. TCRdb records NextSeq 500 as the sequencer. The public reads were quality trimmed at Q25 with fastp and then assembled into clones with MiXCR by TCRdb, keeping productive beta chains. Each entry merges the rows of one CDR3 protein and shows their most common DNA and genes. The sample records 53,000 or so distinct CDR3 sequences, around 9.5% of which are singletons. The ten largest clones represent roughly 8.3% of the sample. The sequenced material came from whole blood. All receptors derive from an adult who was a healthcare worker with PCR-confirmed SARS-CoV-2 infection or an uninfected control (not recorded which).

This clonotype was seen more than once but under ten times. V and J are TRBV19 and TRBJ2-1, with TRBD1 as a possible D gene (6 bases). Germline V CDR1 and CDR2: LNHDA, SQIVND (reference sequence). The CDR3 is 13 residues long. The V gene lost 6 bases and the J gene lost 5 bases, with 11 bases spanning the gap. DNA of the CDR3: TGTGCCAGTAGGGGCAGGGGACACAATGAGCAGTTCTTC. Translating gives CASRGRGHNEQFF.

The gene calls are TRBV7-8 and TRBJ2-2, with D perhaps TRBD1 (7 bases). V was cut by 1 base and J by 5 bases, with 17 bases left in between. The CDR3 loop spans 17 amino acids. The germline V gene has CDR1 SGHVS and CDR2 FQNEAQ. The CDR3 region has the DNA TGTGCCAGCAGCTTAGGTCGGGGAGGCAGGGGGACCGGGGAGCTGTTTTTT. Protein product: CASSLGRGGRGTGELFF.

The rearrangement links TRBV18 to TRBJ2-5; TRBD1 or TRBD2 may be the D gene (5 bases each). The CDR3 consists of 14 residues. Germline assignment: CDR1 KGHSH and CDR2 LQKENI. V was trimmed by 3 bases and J by 3 bases, leaving 11 bases between them. DNA of the CDR3: TGTGCCAGCTCACCCCTGGGACGGGAAGAGACCCAGTACTTC. Translation: CASSPLGREETQYF.

V gene TRBV11-2 combines with J gene TRBJ2-7, with D unresolved. Trimming stripped 1 base from V and 3 bases from J, with 10 bases between. Per the germline V gene, CDR1 is SGHAT and CDR2 is FQNNGV. This CDR3 region has 14 residues. The CDR3 sequence is CASSLVARFYEQYF. DNA for the CDR3: TGTGCCAGCAGCTTAGTTGCGAGGTTCTACGAGCAGTACTTC.

This clonotype was observed at least ten times. The chain joins TRBV12-3 or TRBV12-4 to TRBJ2-7; D gene ambiguous. The CDR3 sequence is 13 residues long. Deletions cut 5 bases from V and 3 bases from J, with 11 bases between. CDR3 DNA: TGTGCCAGCAGTCCCGATCAGTACTACGAGCAGTACTTC. Its translation: CASSPDQYYEQYF.

The table lists this clonotype with many counts. The chain is built from TRBV29-1 and TRBJ2-5, with 11 positions matching TRBD2. Germline lookup yields CDR1 SQVTM and CDR2 ANQGSEA. The V gene end was trimmed by 6 bases and the J gene end by 5 bases; junction bases not matched to a gene: 5. The CDR3 has 13 residues. As DNA, the CDR3 is TGCAGCGTCACCACTAGCGGGAGCGAGACCCAGTACTTC. Protein product: CSVTTSGSETQYF.

This clonotype was recorded a few times. The chain combines TRBV15 with TRBJ2-5; 7 bases map to TRBD1. The CDR3 has 15 residues. Germline V gene lookup returns CDR1 LNHNV and CDR2 YYDKDF (reference sequence). With V trimmed by 1 base and J by 7 bases, 9 bases remained unmatched. Here the CDR3 reads CATSRGQGLGVTQYF. CDR3 bases: TGTGCCACCAGCAGAGGACAGGGCCTAGGCGTGACCCAGTACTTC.

This chain joins TRBV15 and TRBJ1-1; no reliable D call. Trimming shortened V by 2 bases and J by 2 bases, and 0 bases separated the two germline ends. CDR3 size: 11 residues. Germline CDR1 and CDR2: LNHNV and YYDKDF (reference sequence). CDR3 protein: CATSRNTEAFF. The CDR3 DNA reads as TGTGCCACCAGCAGAAACACTGAAGCTTTCTTT.

There are many counts of this clonotype. The J gene is TRBJ2-1, the V gene TRBV19, with 10 bases fitting TRBD1. The CDR3 consists of 16 residues. With V trimmed by 5 bases and J by 0 bases, 4 bases remained unmatched. Germline loops: CDR1 LNHDA, CDR2 SQIVND (reference sequence). This CDR3 reads CASSPRTGGSYNEQFF. The CDR3 bases are TGTGCCAGTAGTCCTCGGACAGGGGGCTCCTACAATGAGCAGTTCTTC.

This CDR3 is CAWSVNALSYGYTF. The CDR3 DNA reads TGTGCCTGGAGTGTAAACGCCCTTTCCTATGGCTACACCTTC. The chain combines TRBV30 with TRBJ1-2, with D unclear. This CDR3 contains 14 residues. The V end was cut by 0 bases, the J end by 4 bases, with 12 bases between. Germline CDR1 GTSNPN, CDR2 SVGIG (reference sequence).

In its sample, this clonotype was seen many times. The rearrangement uses TRBV24-1 and TRBJ2-1; a weak D match, TRBD1 (6 bases). CDR1 and CDR2 (germline): KGHDR, SFDVKD. This CDR3 contains 13 residues. V lost 4 bases and J 8 bases, leaving 11 bases between the germline ends. For the CDR3, the DNA is TGTGCCACCAGTGAAACGGGACACTATGAGCAGTTCTTC. Translating gives CATSETGHYEQFF.

This clonotype was detected many times. This sequence joins TRBV5-1 and TRBJ1-2; no firm D call. Germline V lookup: CDR1 SGHRS, CDR2 YFSETQ. The length of the CDR3 is 15 residues. Trimming took off 0 bases at V and 2 bases at J, with 11 bases between the two ends. CDR3 loop: CASSLDGGPNYGYTF. CDR3 nucleotide sequence: TGCGCCAGCAGCTTGGATGGAGGGCCGAACTATGGCTACACCTTC.

This clonotype was seen repeatedly, ten times or more. The chain carries TRBV6-5 and TRBJ1-5; D not certain. CDR1 MNHEY and CDR2 SVGAGI come from the germline V gene. Trimming stripped 2 bases from V and 4 bases from J, with 12 bases between. The CDR3 has 15 residues. The chain's CDR3 is CASSYKSGRNQPQHF. As DNA, the CDR3 is TGTGCCAGCAGTTACAAGTCGGGGAGAAATCAGCCCCAGCATTTT.